This TCR beta chain is drawn from a study of PD-L1 blockade in urothelial cancer. General observations from the study: Lower pretreatment blood TCR clonality, under the median, predicted better survival, researchers reported.

Data came from immunoSEQ multiplex PCR; TCRdb stores just in-frame clones and leaves some out. The sample holds approximately 24,000 clones, 70% to 90% seen once. Germline CDR1 and CDR2: SGHRS and YFSETQ. The CDR3 runs to 17 residues. V was pared by 3 bases and J by 4 bases, with 7 bases of the junction left unmatched. On this clone: Its specificity is unknown.

The chain links TRBV5-1 to TRBJ2-2; 12 bases agree with TRBD2. The specimen was PBMCs, collected around atezolizumab (anti-PD-L1) treatment. This clonotype was sampled from a man aged 45 to 65 with urothelial cancer. Here the CDR3 reads CASSSGLAGISTGELFF. In DNA, the CDR3 is TGCGCCAGCAGCTCAGGACTAGCGGGAATCTCCACCGGGGAGCTGTTTTTT.